A single sample is the source of the 30 T cell receptor beta chains below, sequenced in a study of regulatory T cells in long-lasting Graves disease listed by TCRdb under 2021. The time point label here, explained by the study, means: persistent/refractory GD, antithyroid drugs over 5 years with positive TRAb. RNA was extracted from PBMCs in TRIzol for both TCR sequencing and RNA sequencing. Library preparation was by multiplex PCR. Instrument used: Illumina HiSeq 4000. TCR beta libraries were built with iRepertoire HTBI primers and Arm-PCR amplification of CDR3 regions. TCRdb passed the public sequencing reads through fastp at Q25 and MiXCR, retaining productive beta sequences. Rows matching on CDR3 protein sequence are summarized as one entry with the most common DNA and genes. The sample table shows 310,000 or so distinct CDR3 sequences, and 22% are seen once. The ten largest clones represent roughly three fifths of the sample.

Sample: peripheral blood mononuclear cells (PBMCs), taken when the disease was refractory, from a patient treated with antithyroid drugs. These receptor sequences come from a female donor with Graves disease.

J is TRBJ2-7 and V is TRBV6-5; maybe TRBD1 (5 bases). The V gene's germline CDR1 is MNHEY and CDR2 SVGAGI. CDR3 size: 11 residues. The CDR3 region has the DNA TGTGTCAAAGGGGCGGTATACGAGCAGTACTTC. Protein product: CVKGAVYEQYF.

In this sample, this clonotype turned up many times. This rearrangement joins TRBV11-2 to TRBJ2-7; tentative D call: TRBD1 (6 bases). CDR1 SGHAT and CDR2 FQNNGV come from the germline V gene. V was clipped by 1 base and J by 0 bases, with 7 bases between them. This CDR3 is 14 amino acids long. CDR3 sequence reads: CASSLVGGSYEQYF. The CDR3 bases are TGTGCCAGCAGCTTAGTAGGGGGCTCCTACGAGCAGTACTTC.

There are many counts of this clonotype. The chain links TRBV6-1 to TRBJ2-7; D call uncertain. Trimming stripped 7 bases from V and 7 bases from J, with 17 bases between. The CDR3 runs to 13 residues. Germline-derived CDR1 and CDR2 are MNHNS and SASEGT. CDR3 DNA: TGTGCCAGCACCAAGCTTGAAATTGGAGAGCAGTACTTC. Protein product: CASTKLEIGEQYF.

In this sample, this clonotype turned up a few times. For the CDR3, the DNA is TGCGCCAGCAGCCAACCGACCAAACCGCCTTACGAGCAGTACTTC. It encodes CASSQPTKPPYEQYF. The chain recombines TRBV4-1 with TRBJ2-7; D is unresolved. Per germline, CDR1 MGHRA and CDR2 YSYEKL. This CDR3 has 15 residues. V dropped 2 bases and J dropped 4 bases, with 15 bases sitting between them.

This sequence joins TRBV7-2 and TRBJ2-7; no clear D. Matching the DNA end better, TRBJ2-4 makes the J call doubtful. The CDR3 has 14 residues. Germline-derived CDR1 and CDR2 are SGHTA and FQGNSA. This chain's CDR3 is CASSLSELQNIQYF. The CDR3 DNA sequence: TGTGCCAGCAGCTTATCCGAACTGCAAAACATTCAGTACTTC.

This clonotype was seen a handful of times. The chain links TRBV20-1 to TRBJ2-7; D may be TRBD2 (6 bases). V was cut by 6 bases and J by 4 bases, with 16 bases left in between. CDR1 and CDR2 from the germline V gene are DFQATT and SNEGSKA (reference sequence). The CDR3 length is 13 residues. The CDR3 sequence: CSAPTPSAYEQYF. The CDR3 coding sequence is TGCAGTGCCCCAACCCCTAGCGCTTACGAGCAGTACTTC.

V usage is TRBV20-1 and J usage is TRBJ2-2; no clear D gene. The CDR3 is made up of 15 amino acids. Germline-derived CDR1 and CDR2 are DFQATT and SNEGSKA (reference sequence). V was shortened by 5 bases and J by 3 bases, with 16 bases between the two germline ends. CDR3 sequence: CSAYGRTSYTGELFF. The CDR3 DNA follows: TGCAGTGCTTACGGGCGGACCAGTTACACCGGGGAGCTGTTTTTT.

This clonotype came up many times. The J gene is TRBJ2-7, the V gene TRBV11-2, with 7 positions matching TRBD2. This CDR3 is 14 amino acids long. The germline CDR1 and CDR2 sequences are SGHAT and FQNNGV. With V trimmed by 1 base and J by 2 bases, 2 bases remained unmatched. The CDR3 DNA follows: TGTGCCAGCAGCTTAGCCAGCGGGGCCTACGAGCAGTACTTC. This encodes CASSLASGAYEQYF.

Only a few counts were recorded for this clonotype. The CDR3 sequence: CAWSLGSNTEAFF. The DNA of the CDR3 is TGTGCCTGGAGCCTCGGATCGAACACTGAAGCTTTCTTT. This sequence joins TRBV30 and TRBJ1-1; no firm D call. The ends were cut back, 3 bases at V and 1 base at J, with 9 bases in the middle. In germline, CDR1 is GTSNPN, CDR2 SVGIG (reference sequence). The CDR3 is 13 amino acids.

This clonotype was seen only a few times. The chain recombines TRBV28 with TRBJ2-2; 14 positions agree with TRBD2. The CDR3 runs to 18 residues. CDR1 is MDHEN, CDR2 SYDVKM, per germline. V dropped 7 bases and J dropped 4; count of bases not matched to a gene: 11. The CDR3 region is CASNSGTSGRSVTGELFF. CDR3 in DNA: TGTGCCAGCAACTCGGGGACTAGCGGGAGAAGTGTCACCGGGGAGCTGTTTTTT.

The chain is built from TRBV15 and TRBJ1-3; D is undetermined. This CDR3 has 16 residues. Trimming stripped 0 bases from V and 1 base from J, with 10 bases between. Germline CDR1 is LNHNV and CDR2 is YYDKDF (reference sequence). The DNA of the CDR3 is TGTGCCACCAGCAGAGATAGCCAGTCTTCTGGAAACACCATATATTTT. Translating it yields CATSRDSQSSGNTIYF.

In its sample, this clonotype was seen many times. The V and J genes are TRBV28 and TRBJ1-4; D perhaps matches TRBD1 (5 bases). Germline lookup yields CDR1 MDHEN and CDR2 SYDVKM. The CDR3 is 16 residues long. V was shortened by 7 bases and J by 0 bases, with 15 bases between the two germline ends. CDR3 DNA: TGTGCCAGCACCTGGGGGAGGACATCAACTAATGAAAAACTGTTTTTT. Protein sequence: CASTWGRTSTNEKLFF.

This clonotype came up a few times. This chain connects TRBV7-8 to TRBJ1-5; D ambiguous. CDR3 size: 16 residues. Looked up from germline, CDR1 is SGHVS and CDR2 is FQNEAQ. The V end was cut by 1 base, the J end by 0 bases, with 10 bases between. CDR3 DNA sequence: TGTGCCAGCAGCTTAGGGGCAGCGTATAGCAATCAGCCCCAGCATTTT. Amino acids: CASSLGAAYSNQPQHF.

This rearrangement joins TRBV11-2 to TRBJ2-1; D not certain. Germline V gene data show CDR1 as SGHAT and CDR2 as FQNNGV. V was pared by 5 bases and J by 0 bases, with 17 bases between. The CDR3 covers 17 residues. For the CDR3, the DNA is TGTGCCAGCAGCCCCCCCGTGGCGGCAAGCTCCTACAATGAGCAGTTCTTC. It encodes CASSPPVAASSYNEQFF.

The chain combines TRBV20-1 with TRBJ2-2; D remains unclear. The ends were cut back, 1 base at V and 0 bases at J, with 15 bases in the middle. This CDR3 spans 17 amino acids. Germline CDR1 reads DFQATT; CDR2 reads SNEGSKA (reference sequence). CDR3 amino acids: CSARGHQLTTNTGELFF. CDR3 in DNA: TGCAGTGCTAGAGGGCATCAACTAACAACGAACACCGGGGAGCTGTTTTTT.

The table lists this clonotype with a few counts. The J gene is TRBJ2-7, the V gene TRBV12-3 or TRBV12-4; 11 positions match TRBD2. The V segment lost 7 bases and the J segment 2 bases; nucleotides outside the gene matches: 22. The CDR3 loop spans 20 amino acids. CDR3 coding DNA: TGTGCCAGCACCCCCAGGGGGCCGGATCCTCTAGCGGGAGGACCCTACGAGCAGTACTTC. Its protein product is CASTPRGPDPLAGGPYEQYF.

Only a few counts were recorded for this clonotype. The V gene is TRBV4-1, the J gene TRBJ1-2; D possibly corresponds to TRBD1 (6 bases). The V end lost 3 bases, the J end lost 8 bases, and 16 bases lay between the germline ends. Germline CDR1 MGHRA, CDR2 YSYEKL. CDR3 length: 14 amino acids. CDR3 sequence: CASSHYTRGQGYTF. DNA for the CDR3: TGCGCCAGCAGCCATTATACCAGGGGCCAGGGCTACACCTTC.

In its sample, this clonotype was seen many times. The J gene is TRBJ2-7, the V gene TRBV20-1; TRBD2 aligns across 10 bases. The CDR3 covers 13 residues. Germline V gene lookup returns CDR1 DFQATT and CDR2 SNEGSKA (reference sequence). Germline trimming cut 6 bases from V and 9 bases from J; bases unmatched to any gene: 11. The CDR3 reads CSAVGTSENSQYF. The CDR3 DNA reads as TGCAGTGCAGTCGGGACTAGCGAAAATTCGCAGTACTTC.

The gene calls are TRBV7-9 and TRBJ2-5; D tentatively fits TRBD1 or TRBD2 (5 bases each). CDR1 is SEHNR and CDR2 is FQNEAQ in the germline V gene (reference sequence). V was shortened by 5 bases and J by 2 bases, with 9 bases between the two germline ends. This CDR3 comprises 13 residues. The DNA for the CDR3 is TGTGCCAGCAGCAAGAGGGGACAAGAGACCCAGTACTTC. It translates to CASSKRGQETQYF.

This clonotype was found once. The chain joins TRBV27 to TRBJ2-3; the D gene is possibly TRBD2 (5 bases). CDR3 length equals 14 residues. Looked up from germline, CDR1 is MNHEY and CDR2 is SMNVEV (reference sequence). V shed 6 bases and J shed 0 bases, with 10 bases lying between them. CDR3 DNA: TGTGCCAGCAGGATAGCGAGTAGCACAGATACGCAGTATTTT. It encodes CASRIASSTDTQYF.

This clonotype was recorded many times. CDR3 in DNA: TGTGCCAGCAGGCCTGCACTAGCGGGAGCCTACGAGCAGTACTTC. As protein: CASRPALAGAYEQYF. The rearrangement links TRBV2 to TRBJ2-7, with 11 bases matching TRBD2. Germline-derived CDR1 and CDR2 are SNHLY and FYNNEI. The J segment lost 2 bases and the V segment lost 6 bases, leaving 6 bases of the junction unmatched. CDR3 length equals 15 residues.

This clonotype showed up just a few times. The chain carries TRBV7-9 and TRBJ2-5; D not certain. The CDR3 contains 12 residues. Per the germline V gene, CDR1 is SEHNR and CDR2 is FQNEAQ (reference sequence). V dropped 1 base and J dropped 10 bases, with 10 bases sitting between them. The CDR3 sequence: CASSLDPAIQYF. As DNA, the CDR3 is TGTGCCAGCAGCTTAGACCCCGCTATCCAGTACTTC.

On this clonotype itself: This may be a read error: a much more frequent sequence differs by one nucleotide. The genes are TRBV15 and TRBJ2-5; 8 nucleotides align to TRBD1. CDR1 is LNHNV and CDR2 is YYDKDF in the germline V gene (reference sequence). There are 13 residues in the CDR3. The ends lost 1 base at V and 5 bases at J; junction bases unmatched: 0. CDR3 in DNA: TGTGCCACCAGCAGAGGGACAGGGGAGACCCAGTACTTC. Its protein is CATSRGTGETQYF. The full variable domain, in which reference TRBV15 and TRBJ2-5 provide the parts outside the CDR3, is DAMVIQNPRYQVTQFGKPVTLSCSQTLNHNVMYWYQQKSSQAPKLLFHYYDKDFNNEADTPDNFQSRRPNTSFCFLDIRSPGLGDTAMYLCATSRGTGETQYFGPGTRLLVL.

As for this clonotype: A much larger clone is a single base away; this may be a read error. The chain employs TRBV7-2 and TRBJ1-1; TRBD1 matches 8 bases. The CDR3 has 14 residues. Germline lookup yields CDR1 SGHTA and CDR2 FQGNSA. The CDR3 spells CASSPTGGGTVAFF. The CDR3 bases are TGTGCCAGCAGCCCAACAGGGGGAGGCACTGTAGCTTTCTTT.

For this clonotype: A much larger clone sits a single nucleotide away, making a read error possible. This chain joins TRBV7-2 and TRBJ1-1, with 9 bases aligning to TRBD1. The CDR3 totals 16 residues. The ends lost 5 bases at V and 2 bases at J; junction bases unmatched: 9. The V gene's germline CDR1 is SGHTA and CDR2 FQGNSA. The CDR3 region is CASSPVGTGPNTEAFF. The CDR3, as DNA: TGTGCCAGCAGCCCCGTAGGGACAGGGCCCAACACTGAAGCTTTCTTT.

This clonotype was seen more than once but under ten times. The V and J genes are TRBV5-1 and TRBJ2-2; D is unclear. Looked up from germline, CDR1 is SGHRS and CDR2 is YFSETQ. The CDR3 is 16 residues long. V lost 3 bases and J lost 1, with 13 bases in between. Here the CDR3 DNA reads TGCGCCAGCAGCTGGACGTGGGAAGAGAACACCGGGGAGCTGTTTTTT. It encodes CASSWTWEENTGELFF. Based on the CDR3 plus reference TRBV5-1 and TRBJ2-2, the full variable domain is KAGVTQTPRYLIKTRGQQVTLSCSPISGHRSVSWYQQTPGQGLQFLFEYFSETQRNKGNFPGRFSGRQFSNSRSEMNVSTLELGDSALYLCASSWTWEENTGELFFGEGSRLTVL.

V is TRBV14 and J is TRBJ2-3; unclear D gene. Germline V gene sequence: CDR1 SGHDN, CDR2 FVKESK. V was pared by 5 bases and J by 2 bases, with 5 bases between. The CDR3 runs 12 residues. The CDR3 is CASSDYTDTQYF. For the CDR3, the DNA is TGTGCCAGCAGCGATTACACAGATACGCAGTATTTT.

The chain uses TRBV4-3 and TRBJ1-6; TRBD1 agrees at 7 bases. Germline V lookup: CDR1 LGHNA, CDR2 YSLEER. V dropped 4 bases and J dropped 7; count of bases not matched to a gene: 7. This CDR3 is built from 15 residues. The CDR3 DNA follows: TGCGCCAGCAGCCCACGGGACAGAGAAAATTCACCCCTCCACTTT. It is translated as CASSPRDRENSPLHF.

CDR3: CASSPLGSEQYF. The CDR3 coding sequence is TGTGCCAGTAGTCCCTTGGGCAGCGAGCAGTACTTC. The genes are TRBV19 and TRBJ2-7; the D is unclear. Germline V lookup: CDR1 LNHDA, CDR2 SQIVND (reference sequence). The CDR3 totals 12 residues. The V and J ends lost 5 bases and 6 bases respectively, with 11 bases between them.

At least ten counts were recorded for this clonotype. The genes are TRBV2 and TRBJ1-5; D call uncertain. The CDR3 consists of 14 residues. Trimming stripped 8 bases from V and 2 bases from J, with 13 bases between. Germline V gene lookup returns CDR1 SNHLY and CDR2 FYNNEI. The CDR3 sequence: CASQEGYRNQPQHF. In DNA, the CDR3 is TGTGCCAGCCAAGAAGGGTATCGCAATCAGCCCCAGCATTTT.